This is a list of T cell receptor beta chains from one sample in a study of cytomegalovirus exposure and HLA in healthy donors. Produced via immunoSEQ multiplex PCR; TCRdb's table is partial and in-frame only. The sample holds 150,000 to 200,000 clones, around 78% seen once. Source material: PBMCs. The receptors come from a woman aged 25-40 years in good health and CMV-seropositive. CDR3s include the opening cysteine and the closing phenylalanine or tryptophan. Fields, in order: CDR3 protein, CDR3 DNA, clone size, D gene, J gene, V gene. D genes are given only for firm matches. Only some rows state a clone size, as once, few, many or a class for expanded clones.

CASRRQVGSYEQYF	TGTGCCAGCAGGCGACAGGTGGGCTCCTACGAGCAGTACTTC	-	-	TRBJ2-7	TRBV7-2
CASNLDRGLSTDTQYF	TGTGCCAGCAACTTAGACAGGGGGCTTTCTACAGATACGCAGTATTTT	-	TRBD1	TRBJ2-3	TRBV7-2
CASSLVGGEETQYF	TGTGCCAGCAGCTTGGTGGGGGGGGAAGAGACCCAGTACTTC	-	TRBD2	TRBJ2-5	TRBV5-6
CASSFDRASSYEQYF	TGTGCCAGCAGCTTCGACAGGGCGAGCTCCTACGAGCAGTACTTC	-	TRBD1	TRBJ2-7	TRBV7-2
CASIGQPLEAFF	TGTGCCAGCATCGGACAGCCCCTAGAAGCTTTCTTT	-	-	TRBJ1-1	TRBV6-1
CASSARQGRQYF	TGTGCCAGCAGCGCCCGACAGGGTAGGCAGTACTTC	-	TRBD1	TRBJ2-7	TRBV13
CASSLARETQYF	TGTGCCAGCAGCTTAGCGCGGGAGACCCAGTACTTC	-	-	TRBJ2-5	TRBV7-2
CATSGSGDFQETQYF	TGTGCCACCAGCGGAAGCGGGGACTTCCAAGAGACCCAGTACTTC	-	TRBD2	TRBJ2-5	TRBV28
CASSYSNTYEQYF	TGTGCCAGCAGTTACTCGAATACATACGAGCAGTACTTC	-	-	TRBJ2-7	TRBV6-5
CASSLVPGGGYGYTF	TGCGCCAGCAGCTTGGTGCCAGGGGGCGGCTATGGCTACACCTTC	-	TRBD1	TRBJ1-2	TRBV5-1
CASSLWIEGASYNEQFF	TGTGCCAGCAGTTTATGGATCGAAGGGGCCTCCTACAATGAGCAGTTCTTC	-	-	TRBJ2-1	TRBV28
CASSIQAGVSYEQYF	TGTGCCAGCAGCATTCAAGCGGGAGTGTCCTACGAGCAGTACTTC	-	TRBD2	TRBJ2-7	TRBV5-8
CASVLDREDEQYF	TGTGCCAGCGTACTCGACAGGGAGGACGAGCAGTACTTC	-	-	TRBJ2-7	TRBV7-9
CASSQAPLPGETEAFF	TGCGCCAGCAGCCAAGCCCCTCTTCCAGGGGAAACTGAAGCTTTCTTT	few	-	TRBJ1-1	TRBV4-3
CASGGNSPLHF	TGTGCCAGCGGCGGTAATTCACCCCTCCACTTT	few	-	TRBJ1-6	TRBV6-5
CASSGWTGGNEQFF	TGTGCCAGCAGCGGGTGGACAGGTGGAAATGAGCAGTTCTTC	once	TRBD1	TRBJ2-1	TRBV9